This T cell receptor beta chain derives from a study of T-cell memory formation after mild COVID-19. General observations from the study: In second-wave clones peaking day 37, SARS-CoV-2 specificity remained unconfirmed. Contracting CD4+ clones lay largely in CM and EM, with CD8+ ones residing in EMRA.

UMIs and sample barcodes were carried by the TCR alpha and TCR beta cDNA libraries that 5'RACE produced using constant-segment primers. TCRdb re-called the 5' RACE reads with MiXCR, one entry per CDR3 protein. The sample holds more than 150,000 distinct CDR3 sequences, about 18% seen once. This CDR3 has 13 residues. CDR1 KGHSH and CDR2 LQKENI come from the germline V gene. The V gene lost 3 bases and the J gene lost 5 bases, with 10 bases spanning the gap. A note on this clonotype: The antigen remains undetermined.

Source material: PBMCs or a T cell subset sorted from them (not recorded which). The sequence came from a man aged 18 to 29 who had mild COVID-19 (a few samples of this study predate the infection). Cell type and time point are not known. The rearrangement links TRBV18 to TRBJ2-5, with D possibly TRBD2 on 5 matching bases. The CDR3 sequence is CASSPGVVETQYF. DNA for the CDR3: TGTGCCAGCTCACCCGGGGTCGTGGAGACCCAGTACTTC.